This T cell receptor (beta chain) is drawn from a study of cytomegalovirus exposure and HLA in healthy donors. Study results and limitations: A later analysis showed TCR association rates differing by HLA locus, peaking at DRB1 and lowest at HLA-C. Sequencing probably produced one cluster of sequence variants that were highly shared. In an earlier analysis, productive rearrangement rates for most beta V segments clustered near 90% or 30%. Rare TCR sequences predominated, though certain public TCRs were found in many donors.

The germline CDR1 and CDR2 sequences are MDHEN and SYDVKM. CDR3 length equals 15 residues. After removal of 4 bases from V and 4 bases from J, the junction contained 6 bases not matched to a gene. Details on this clone: Its specificity is not known.

It was with 60 Vbeta and 13 Jbeta primers that the PCR ran. Here immunoSEQ multiplex PCR was the method, and the copy in TCRdb shows in-frame clones only, minus some. Of around 160,000 clones listed, 75% to 80% are singletons. The genes are TRBV28 and TRBJ1-3; 8 bases map to TRBD1. This TCR came from a man aged 45 to 65 in good health and CMV-seropositive. Sequences were obtained from PBMCs. CDR3 bases: TGTGCCAGCAGTTCCCAGGGGGCAGGAGGAAACACCATATATTTT. Translating it yields CASSSQGAGGNTIYF.